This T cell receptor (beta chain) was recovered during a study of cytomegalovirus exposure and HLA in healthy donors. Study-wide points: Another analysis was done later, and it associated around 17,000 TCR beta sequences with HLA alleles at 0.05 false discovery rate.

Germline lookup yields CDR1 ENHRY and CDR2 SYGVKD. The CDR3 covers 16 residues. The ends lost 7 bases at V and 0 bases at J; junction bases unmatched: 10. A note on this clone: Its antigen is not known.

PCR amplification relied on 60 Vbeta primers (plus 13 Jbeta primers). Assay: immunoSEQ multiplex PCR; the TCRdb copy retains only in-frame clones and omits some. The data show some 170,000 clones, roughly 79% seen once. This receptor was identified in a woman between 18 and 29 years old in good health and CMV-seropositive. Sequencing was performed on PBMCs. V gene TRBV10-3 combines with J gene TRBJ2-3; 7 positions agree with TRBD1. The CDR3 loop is CAINGQEPSSTDTQYF. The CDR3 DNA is TGTGCCATCAATGGACAGGAGCCGTCTAGCACAGATACGCAGTATTTT.